A selection of T cell receptor beta chains follows, all from one sample in a study of breast tumors, draining lymph nodes, adjacent tissues. TCRdb re-called the multiplex PCR reads through MiXCR, storing one row per CDR3 protein. The sample carries approximately 140,000 distinct CDR3 sequences, about 30% recorded once. Sequencing was done on a sample of axillary lymph node tissue. All receptors derive from a female donor with breast cancer. Some clones in this sample may be carry-over from other donors' samples. CDR3s include the opening cysteine and the closing phenylalanine or tryptophan. A D gene is named only where the DNA matches it firmly. Size is stated for part of the rows, as once, few or many counts, or as a class when the clone is expanded.

v_gene: TRBV4-2; j_gene: TRBJ1-5; abundance: many; len: 15; d_gene: TRBD1; CDR3aa: CASSQAQGANQPQHF; CDR3nt: TGTGCCAGCAGCCAAGCACAGGGGGCAAATCAGCCCCAGCATTTT
v_gene: TRBV19; j_gene: TRBJ1-1; abundance: few; len: 15; d_gene: -; CDR3aa: CASTPFEQGLSEAFF; CDR3nt: TGTGCCAGTACCCCCTTCGAACAGGGTCTGAGTGAAGCTTTCTTT
v_gene: TRBV7-2; j_gene: TRBJ1-1; abundance: -; len: 15; d_gene: TRBD1; CDR3aa: CASRYRGGVSTEAFF; CDR3nt: TGTGCCAGCAGGTACAGGGGGGGGGTTAGCACTGAAGCTTTCTTT
v_gene: TRBV29-1; j_gene: TRBJ1-6; abundance: -; len: 17; d_gene: TRBD1; CDR3aa: CSVGGTGGAVNNSPLHF; CDR3nt: TGCAGCGTTGGGGGGACAGGGGGCGCCGTGAATAATTCACCCCTCCACTTT
v_gene: TRBV30; j_gene: TRBJ2-3; abundance: many; len: 14; d_gene: -; CDR3aa: CAWSRGRSTDTQYF; CDR3nt: TGTGCCTGGAGTAGGGGGAGGTCAACAGATACGCAGTATTTT
v_gene: TRBV20-1; j_gene: TRBJ1-1; abundance: few; len: 11; d_gene: -; CDR3aa: CSAESQTEAFF; CDR3nt: TGCAGTGCCGAGAGTCAGACAGAAGCTTTCTTT
v_gene: TRBV7-6; j_gene: TRBJ2-1; abundance: -; len: 20; d_gene: -; CDR3aa: CDSSFYICSARRRGVNEQFF; CDR3nt: -
v_gene: TRBV12-3/TRBV12-4; j_gene: TRBJ1-4; abundance: -; len: 15; d_gene: TRBD1; CDR3aa: CASRDRGATNEKLFF; CDR3nt: TGTGCCAGCAGGGACAGGGGGGCAACTAATGAAAAACTGTTTTTT
v_gene: TRBV5-1; j_gene: TRBJ1-1; abundance: few; len: 13; d_gene: -; CDR3aa: CASSLEQGTEAFF; CDR3nt: TGCGCCAGCAGCCTTGAACAGGGCACTGAAGCTTTCTTT
v_gene: TRBV13; j_gene: TRBJ2-3; abundance: many; len: 13; d_gene: TRBD1; CDR3aa: CASSQGVTDTQYF; CDR3nt: TGTGCCAGCAGCCAGGGGGTCACAGATACGCAGTATTTT
v_gene: TRBV20-1; j_gene: TRBJ2-7; abundance: -; len: 15; d_gene: -; CDR3aa: CSAETLTGGTHEQYF; CDR3nt: TGCAGTGCTGAAACCCTTACAGGCGGGACCCACGAGCAGTACTTC
v_gene: TRBV7-9; j_gene: TRBJ1-6; abundance: many; len: 11; d_gene: -; CDR3aa: CASSFGPGLHF; CDR3nt: TGTGCTAGCAGCTTCGGTCCAGGACTCCACTTT
v_gene: TRBV7-9; j_gene: TRBJ1-1; abundance: many; len: 16; d_gene: TRBD1; CDR3aa: CASSKGQGFWNTEAFF; CDR3nt: TGTGCCAGCAGCAAAGGACAGGGTTTTTGGAACACTGAAGCTTTCTTT
v_gene: TRBV5-6; j_gene: TRBJ2-2; abundance: many; len: 14; d_gene: -; CDR3aa: CASSARGPSLKLFF; CDR3nt: TGTGCCAGCAGCGCGCGGGGGCCCAGCCTAAAGCTGTTTTTT
v_gene: TRBV6-1; j_gene: TRBJ1-5; abundance: many; len: 14; d_gene: -; CDR3aa: CASSERSPDQPQHF; CDR3nt: TGTGCCAGCAGTGAAAGGTCACCGGATCAGCCCCAGCATTTT
v_gene: TRBV4-1; j_gene: TRBJ1-4; abundance: many; len: 14; d_gene: TRBD1; CDR3aa: CASRDRGTNEKLFF; CDR3nt: TGCGCCAGCAGGGACAGGGGTACTAATGAAAAACTGTTTTTT
v_gene: TRBV13; j_gene: TRBJ1-4; abundance: many; len: 21; d_gene: TRBD1; CDR3aa: CASSLVYKQGASGATNKKLFF; CDR3nt: TGTGCCAGCAGCTTAGTCTATAAACAGGGGGCTTCTGGGGCAACTAATAAAAAACTGTTTTTT
v_gene: TRBV2; j_gene: TRBJ1-1; abundance: -; len: 11; d_gene: -; CDR3aa: CASKGNTEAFF; CDR3nt: TGTGCCAGCAAAGGGAACACTGAAGCTTTCTTT
v_gene: TRBV9; j_gene: TRBJ2-1; abundance: many; len: 15; d_gene: -; CDR3aa: CASSVSQSSYNEQFF; CDR3nt: TGTGCCAGCAGCGTTAGCCAGAGCTCCTACAATGAGCAGTTCTTC
v_gene: TRBV20-1; j_gene: TRBJ1-3; abundance: -; len: 16; d_gene: TRBD1; CDR3aa: CSAIGTGGLTGNTIYF; CDR3nt: TGCAGTGCTATCGGGACAGGGGGACTCACTGGAAACACCATATATTTT
v_gene: TRBV12-3/TRBV12-4; j_gene: TRBJ2-2; abundance: many; len: 14; d_gene: -; CDR3aa: CASSFAGTTGELFF; CDR3nt: TGTGCCAGCAGTTTCGCAGGGACCACCGGGGAGCTGTTTTTT
v_gene: TRBV7-9; j_gene: TRBJ2-4; abundance: many; len: 14; d_gene: -; CDR3aa: CASSLQQGRNIQYF; CDR3nt: TGTGCCAGCAGCTTGCAACAGGGAAGAAACATTCAGTACTTC
v_gene: TRBV20-1; j_gene: TRBJ2-5; abundance: many; len: 13; d_gene: TRBD1; CDR3aa: CSARRQGPETQYF; CDR3nt: TGCAGTGCTAGAAGACAGGGGCCGGAGACCCAGTACTTC
v_gene: TRBV19; j_gene: TRBJ2-5; abundance: -; len: 12; d_gene: -; CDR3aa: CTCSMSGETQYF; CDR3nt: TGTACCTGTAGTATGTCTGGAGAGACCCAGTACTTC
v_gene: TRBV5-4; j_gene: TRBJ2-3; abundance: many; len: 13; d_gene: -; CDR3aa: CASRIGGTDTQYF; CDR3nt: TGTGCCAGCAGAATTGGGGGCACAGATACGCAGTATTTT
v_gene: TRBV7-2; j_gene: TRBJ1-5; abundance: many; len: 18; d_gene: TRBD1; CDR3aa: CASSWGDRAQLRNQPQHF; CDR3nt: TGTGCCAGCAGCTGGGGGGACAGGGCCCAGCTACGGAATCAGCCCCAGCATTTT
v_gene: TRBV5-1; j_gene: TRBJ2-7; abundance: many; len: 14; d_gene: TRBD1; CDR3aa: CASHSGTGIGEQYF; CDR3nt: TGCGCCAGCCACTCCGGGACAGGGATCGGAGAGCAGTACTTC
v_gene: TRBV7-9; j_gene: TRBJ1-6; abundance: many; len: 16; d_gene: -; CDR3aa: CASSAARQGNNSPLHF; CDR3nt: TGTGCCAGCAGCGCGGCGCGGCAGGGAAATAATTCACCCCTCCACTTT
v_gene: TRBV6-1; j_gene: TRBJ1-6; abundance: few; len: 14; d_gene: -; CDR3aa: CASRRDGDNSPLHF; CDR3nt: TGTGCCAGCAGGAGGGACGGAGATAATTCACCCCTCCACTTT
v_gene: TRBV20-1; j_gene: TRBJ1-4; abundance: -; len: 16; d_gene: TRBD1; CDR3aa: CSARIVGTGVNEKLFF; CDR3nt: TGCAGTGCTCGAATAGTCGGGACAGGGGTTAATGAAAAACTGTTTTTT
v_gene: TRBV7-2; j_gene: TRBJ1-4; abundance: many; len: 14; d_gene: -; CDR3aa: CASSLQPTNEKLFF; CDR3nt: TGTGCCAGCAGCCTCCAGCCAACTAATGAAAAACTGTTTTTT
v_gene: TRBV7-8; j_gene: TRBJ1-6; abundance: many; len: 13; d_gene: -; CDR3aa: CASSTTGFSPLHF; CDR3nt: TGTGCCAGCAGCACAACAGGGTTTTCACCCCTCCACTTT
v_gene: TRBV3-1; j_gene: TRBJ2-4; abundance: -; len: 16; d_gene: -; CDR3aa: CASSQDRGLAKNIQYF; CDR3nt: TGTGCCAGCAGCCAAGATAGGGGCCTAGCCAAAAACATTCAGTACTTC
v_gene: TRBV5-6; j_gene: TRBJ2-7; abundance: many; len: 13; d_gene: -; CDR3aa: CASSSQVNYEQYF; CDR3nt: TGTGCCAGCAGCTCACAGGTGAACTACGAGCAGTACTTC
v_gene: TRBV12-3/TRBV12-4; j_gene: TRBJ2-2; abundance: -; len: 14; d_gene: TRBD1; CDR3aa: CASSFTGGAGELFF; CDR3nt: TGTGCCAGCAGTTTCACAGGGGGAGCCGGGGAGCTGTTTTTT
v_gene: TRBV5-5; j_gene: TRBJ2-7; abundance: -; len: 14; d_gene: TRBD1; CDR3aa: CASSLEGAGYEQYF; CDR3nt: TGTGCCAGCAGCTTGGAGGGGGCAGGCTACGAGCAGTACTTC
v_gene: TRBV15; j_gene: TRBJ1-3; abundance: many; len: 16; d_gene: -; CDR3aa: CATSRFRDISGNTIYF; CDR3nt: TGTGCCACCAGCAGATTCCGGGACATCTCTGGAAACACCATATATTTT
v_gene: TRBV30; j_gene: TRBJ2-2; abundance: -; len: 13; d_gene: TRBD2; CDR3aa: CAWNRGGGGELFF; CDR3nt: TGTGCCTGGAACCGGGGGGGGGGCGGGGAGCTGTTTTTT
v_gene: TRBV6-4; j_gene: TRBJ2-2; abundance: many; len: 14; d_gene: -; CDR3aa: CASSPGLYTGELFF; CDR3nt: TGTGCCAGCAGTCCGGGACTCTACACCGGGGAGCTGTTTTTT
v_gene: TRBV20-1; j_gene: TRBJ2-5; abundance: -; len: 15; d_gene: -; CDR3aa: CSARPPGQTGGTQYF; CDR3nt: TGCAGTGCTAGACCACCCGGACAGACGGGGGGGACCCAGTACTTC
v_gene: TRBV7-7; j_gene: TRBJ2-7; abundance: many; len: 15; d_gene: -; CDR3aa: CASSLDGGAAYEQYF; CDR3nt: TGTGCTAGCAGCTTAGATGGGGGGGCCGCCTACGAGCAGTACTTC
v_gene: TRBV6-4; j_gene: TRBJ1-6; abundance: many; len: 14; d_gene: -; CDR3aa: CASSQASYNSPLHF; CDR3nt: TGTGCCAGCAGTCAGGCCAGCTATAATTCACCCCTCCACTTT